The sequence of this T cell receptor beta chain was determined in a study of T cell changes during pregnancy in multiple sclerosis. Sequenced by immunoSEQ multiplex PCR; TCRdb stores in-frame clones only, minus some. This sample has about 32,000 clones, with roughly 89% found just once. Unmatched junction bases numbered 13, after V lost 0 bases and J lost 1 base. This CDR3 contains 18 residues. CDR1 SQVTM and CDR2 ANQGSEA come from the germline V gene. This sequence originates from a female donor with multiple sclerosis, enrolled in a pregnancy study. J is TRBJ2-3 and V is TRBV29-1; TRBD2 matches 7 bases. The input for sequencing was CD8+ T cells from peripheral blood mononuclear cells, taken in the second trimester of pregnancy. CDR3: CSVEDAAGREWRTDTQYF. The CDR3 DNA sequence: TGCAGCGTTGAAGATGCGGCGGGGAGGGAATGGCGCACAGATACGCAGTATTTT.